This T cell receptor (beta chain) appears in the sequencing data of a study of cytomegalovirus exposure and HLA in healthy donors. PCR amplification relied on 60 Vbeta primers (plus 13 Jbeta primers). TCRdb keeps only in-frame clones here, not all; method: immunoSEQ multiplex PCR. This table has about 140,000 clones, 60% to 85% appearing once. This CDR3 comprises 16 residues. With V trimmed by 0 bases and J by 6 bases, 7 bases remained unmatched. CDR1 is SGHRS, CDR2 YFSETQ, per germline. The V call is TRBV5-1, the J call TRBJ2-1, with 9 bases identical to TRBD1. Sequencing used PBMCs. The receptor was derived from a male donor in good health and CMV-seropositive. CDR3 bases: TGCGCCAGCAGCTTGGAGTGGACAGGGGCCTTCAATGAGCAGTTCTTC. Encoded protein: CASSLEWTGAFNEQFF.